The source of this T cell receptor (beta chain) is a study of cytomegalovirus exposure and HLA in healthy donors. Clones were sequenced by immunoSEQ multiplex PCR, and TCRdb holds only the in-frame ones, with some missing. The sample has under 200,000 clones, roughly nine tenths seen once. Trimming pared 7 bases from V and 5 bases from J, leaving 17 bases between. Per the germline V gene, CDR1 is PRHDT and CDR2 is FYEKMQ (reference sequence). The CDR3 has 14 residues. The rearrangement links TRBV13 to TRBJ1-1, with D hard to call. The source of this sequence is a woman in her 30s in good health and CMV-seronegative. The sequencing sample was made of PBMCs. The CDR3 DNA reads as TGTGCCAGCACGCGTGGCCGGGGTTGGACTGAAGCTTTCTTT. It encodes CASTRGRGWTEAFF.